This is a list of T cell receptor beta chains from one sample in a study of T cell clones after liver transplantation. The method was immunoSEQ multiplex PCR; TCRdb's version includes in-frame clones alone and lacks a portion of them. The sample carries around 60,000 clones, 70% to 75% recorded once. Source: CD4+ T cells from blood, taken before liver transplant. The origin of the receptors is a human donor who received a liver transplant. Each CDR3 is given with its conserved first and last residue. A D gene is named only where the DNA matches it firmly. Clone sizes are given selectively: once, few, many, or a class where the clone is expanded.

cdr3_nt: TGTGCCAGCAGCAAACCCGGGACAGGGGAGTTCTTC
cdr3_aa: CASSKPGTGEFF
d_call: TRBD1
cdr3_length: 12
j_call: TRBJ2-1
v_call: TRBV5-5
clone_size: -

cdr3_nt: TGTGCCAGCAGCCCAGCTAGGAGAGAGACCCAGTACTTC
cdr3_aa: CASSPARRETQYF
d_call: -
cdr3_length: 13
j_call: TRBJ2-5
v_call: TRBV11-1
clone_size: -

cdr3_nt: TGTGCCAGCAGTTCAGGGATTGCCTATGGCTACACCTTC
cdr3_aa: CASSSGIAYGYTF
d_call: -
cdr3_length: 13
j_call: TRBJ1-2
v_call: TRBV6-5
clone_size: -

cdr3_nt: TGTGCCAGCAGCTTGGGAGTTCGCAATCAGCCCCAGCATTTT
cdr3_aa: CASSLGVRNQPQHF
d_call: -
cdr3_length: 14
j_call: TRBJ1-5
v_call: TRBV7-2
clone_size: -

cdr3_nt: TGTGCCACCAGCAGAGGTAGGCAGGCTTTGCACGAGCAGTACTTC
cdr3_aa: CATSRGRQALHEQYF
d_call: -
cdr3_length: 15
j_call: TRBJ2-7
v_call: TRBV15
clone_size: -

cdr3_nt: TGTGCCTGGAGGTCGCAGCGGGGTTACGGGGAGCTGTTTTTT
cdr3_aa: CAWRSQRGYGELFF
d_call: TRBD2
cdr3_length: 14
j_call: TRBJ2-2
v_call: TRBV30
clone_size: -

cdr3_nt: TGTGCCAGCAGCCCCGACAGGTACACAGATACGCAGTATTTT
cdr3_aa: CASSPDRYTDTQYF
d_call: -
cdr3_length: 14
j_call: TRBJ2-3
v_call: TRBV11-2
clone_size: -

cdr3_nt: TGTGCCAGCAGCCAAGTCCGCGGGGGGCACCTGAACACCGGGGAGCTGTTTTTT
cdr3_aa: CASSQVRGGHLNTGELFF
d_call: TRBD2
cdr3_length: 18
j_call: TRBJ2-2
v_call: TRBV4-2
clone_size: many

cdr3_nt: TGTGCCAGCTCACCCACACCTGTTAACACTGAAGCTTTCTTT
cdr3_aa: CASSPTPVNTEAFF
d_call: -
cdr3_length: 14
j_call: TRBJ1-1
v_call: TRBV18
clone_size: -

cdr3_nt: TGTGCCAGCTCACCAGGACAGGGGCCCGGGGAGCTGTTTTTT
cdr3_aa: CASSPGQGPGELFF
d_call: TRBD1
cdr3_length: 14
j_call: TRBJ2-2
v_call: TRBV18
clone_size: few

cdr3_nt: TGTGCCAGCAGTTACGGGCGAAGGAACACCGGGGAGCTGTTTTTT
cdr3_aa: CASSYGRRNTGELFF
d_call: -
cdr3_length: 15
j_call: TRBJ2-2
v_call: TRBV6-5
clone_size: few

cdr3_nt: TGTGCCAGCAGCTTAGAGCACTACAATGAGCAGTTCTTC
cdr3_aa: CASSLEHYNEQFF
d_call: -
cdr3_length: 13
j_call: TRBJ2-1
v_call: TRBV7-6
clone_size: -

cdr3_nt: TGTGCCAGCAGTGTTCCGCGGGCGAACACCGGGGAGCTGTTTTTT
cdr3_aa: CASSVPRANTGELFF
d_call: -
cdr3_length: 15
j_call: TRBJ2-2
v_call: TRBV6-1
clone_size: -

cdr3_nt: TGTGCCAGCAGCTTAGGAACTCGCACAGATACGCAGTATTTT
cdr3_aa: CASSLGTRTDTQYF
d_call: -
cdr3_length: 14
j_call: TRBJ2-3
v_call: TRBV7-9
clone_size: -

cdr3_nt: TGTGCCTGGAGTGTACGCGGGACAGCACGAAATTCACCCCTCCACTTT
cdr3_aa: CAWSVRGTARNSPLHF
d_call: TRBD1
cdr3_length: 16
j_call: TRBJ1-6
v_call: TRBV30
clone_size: few

cdr3_nt: TGTGCCAGCAGCCCCAGTGGGACAGAACTTTATGGCTACACCTTC
cdr3_aa: CASSPSGTELYGYTF
d_call: TRBD1
cdr3_length: 15
j_call: TRBJ1-2
v_call: TRBV7-9
clone_size: -

cdr3_nt: TGTGCCAGCAGTCCAGGGGGGCCGTTCTCTGGCGAGCAGTACTTC
cdr3_aa: CASSPGGPFSGEQYF
d_call: -
cdr3_length: 15
j_call: TRBJ2-7
v_call: TRBV28
clone_size: once

cdr3_nt: TGTGCCAGCAGCTCCCCCCGACAGGGGGCGAAAGATACGCAGTATTTT
cdr3_aa: CASSSPRQGAKDTQYF
d_call: TRBD1
cdr3_length: 16
j_call: TRBJ2-3
v_call: TRBV28
clone_size: few

cdr3_nt: TGTGCCAGCAATTGGGCCGATACCATCTACAATGAGCAGTTCTTC
cdr3_aa: CASNWADTIYNEQFF
d_call: -
cdr3_length: 15
j_call: TRBJ2-1
v_call: TRBV7-9
clone_size: -

cdr3_nt: TGTGCCAGCAGTCCTTACAGGGAAAACTATGGCTACACCTTC
cdr3_aa: CASSPYRENYGYTF
d_call: -
cdr3_length: 14
j_call: TRBJ1-2
v_call: TRBV7-9
clone_size: -

cdr3_nt: TGTGCCAGCAGGCGGACTGAAGCTTTCTTT
cdr3_aa: CASRRTEAFF
d_call: -
cdr3_length: 10
j_call: TRBJ1-1
v_call: TRBV28
clone_size: few

cdr3_nt: TGCGCCAGCAGCTTGGTCAAGCGGGGGCCTTTCGGCTCCTACAATGAGCAGTTCTTC
cdr3_aa: CASSLVKRGPFGSYNEQFF
d_call: TRBD2
cdr3_length: 19
j_call: TRBJ2-1
v_call: TRBV5-1
clone_size: -

cdr3_nt: TGTGCCAGCAAGGTGGGACTACGGCAGATCTCCTACGAGCAGTACTTC
cdr3_aa: CASKVGLRQISYEQYF
d_call: TRBD2
cdr3_length: 16
j_call: TRBJ2-7
v_call: TRBV2
clone_size: -

cdr3_nt: TGTGCCAGCAGTTCAGGGGCTGGGGGCACTGAAGCTTTCTTT
cdr3_aa: CASSSGAGGTEAFF
d_call: -
cdr3_length: 14
j_call: TRBJ1-1
v_call: TRBV7-3
clone_size: -

cdr3_nt: TGTGCCTGGTCCGGGACAGGGGTCAACTATGGCTACACCTTC
cdr3_aa: CAWSGTGVNYGYTF
d_call: TRBD1
cdr3_length: 14
j_call: TRBJ1-2
v_call: TRBV30
clone_size: -

cdr3_nt: TGTGCCAGCAGCTCACGGGCGAGGGGGACTAACTATGGCTACACCTTC
cdr3_aa: CASSSRARGTNYGYTF
d_call: -
cdr3_length: 16
j_call: TRBJ1-2
v_call: TRBV9
clone_size: many

cdr3_nt: TGCGCCAGCAGCCCCAGGACAGACTCTGGAAACACCATATATTTT
cdr3_aa: CASSPRTDSGNTIYF
d_call: -
cdr3_length: 15
j_call: TRBJ1-3
v_call: TRBV5-1
clone_size: -

cdr3_nt: TGTGCCAGCAGCCCTCTGAGGCGGGGATCCTACGAGCAGTACTTC
cdr3_aa: CASSPLRRGSYEQYF
d_call: -
cdr3_length: 15
j_call: TRBJ2-7
v_call: TRBV4-2
clone_size: -

cdr3_nt: TGTGCCAGCAGCTTAAACGGTTACACCGGGGAGCTGTTTTTT
cdr3_aa: CASSLNGYTGELFF
d_call: -
cdr3_length: 14
j_call: TRBJ2-2
v_call: TRBV7-2
clone_size: -

cdr3_nt: TGTGCCAGCAGTTCGAGACAGTTTCAAGAGACCCAGTACTTC
cdr3_aa: CASSSRQFQETQYF
d_call: -
cdr3_length: 14
j_call: TRBJ2-5
v_call: TRBV5-5
clone_size: -

cdr3_nt: TGTGCCAGCGGGATGGGACAGGGCAACGAGCAGTACTTC
cdr3_aa: CASGMGQGNEQYF
d_call: TRBD1
cdr3_length: 13
j_call: TRBJ2-7
v_call: TRBV7-2
clone_size: many

cdr3_nt: TGTGCCTGGAGTGGGGCAGCGGGGCATACGCAGTATTTT
cdr3_aa: CAWSGAAGHTQYF
d_call: TRBD2
cdr3_length: 13
j_call: TRBJ2-3
v_call: TRBV30
clone_size: -

cdr3_nt: TGTGCCAGCAGTTACTCCCGGGACAGCTCCTACGAGCAGTACTTC
cdr3_aa: CASSYSRDSSYEQYF
d_call: TRBD1
cdr3_length: 15
j_call: TRBJ2-7
v_call: TRBV6-5
clone_size: -

cdr3_nt: TGTGCCAGCACCCCGGGCAATCAGCCCCAGCATTTT
cdr3_aa: CASTPGNQPQHF
d_call: -
cdr3_length: 12
j_call: TRBJ1-5
v_call: TRBV7-9
clone_size: -

cdr3_nt: TGCAGTCCATTAAGGGGGGAAAAACTGTTTTTT
cdr3_aa: CSPLRGEKLFF
d_call: -
cdr3_length: 11
j_call: TRBJ1-4
v_call: TRBV20-1
clone_size: -

cdr3_nt: TGTGCCAGCAGTCCTTTCCCCGGGGGGGCCTACGAGCAGTACTTC
cdr3_aa: CASSPFPGGAYEQYF
d_call: TRBD2
cdr3_length: 15
j_call: TRBJ2-7
v_call: TRBV7-8
clone_size: -